The 18 T cell receptor beta chains presented below share a single source sample, sequenced in a study of CXCR3-negative and CXCR3-positive naive CD8 T cells. Study results and caveats: Relative to CXCR3-negative naive cells, CXCR3-positive naive cells had more hydrophobic TRB CDR3s.

The TRB libraries of cDNA were built by UMI-labeled 5' RACE. No DNA is given; TCRdb re-called the 5' RACE reads and lists each CDR3 protein once. In total, the table holds around 65,000 distinct CDR3 sequences. Antigen specificity for these receptors is unknown. The specimen was naive CXCR3+ CD8+ T cells from blood. Described subset: CD45RO-CCR7+CD27+CD95- naive CD8+ T cells expressing CXCR3 (TNR3+). These receptor sequences come from a human donor in good health. Some clones in this sample may be carry-over from other donors' samples.

The chain is built from TRBV9 and TRBJ2-2; as DNA is missing, the TRBD2 call by TCRdb cannot be tested. This CDR3 is 16 amino acids long. CDR1 is SGDLS and CDR2 is YYNGEE in the germline V gene. CDR3 sequence: CASSRGTSGVSGELFF.

V is TRBV28 and J is TRBJ2-5; TCRdb names TRBD1, which stays unverified in the absence of DNA. The CDR3 spans 16 residues. Germline V gene data show CDR1 as MDHEN and CDR2 as SYDVKM. The CDR3 is CASSFRDIRFQETQYF. Drawing the rest from reference TRBV28 and TRBJ2-5, the complete variable domain is DVKVTQSSRYLVKRTGEKVFLECVQDMDHENMFWYRQDPGLGLRLIYFSYDVKMKEKGDIPEGYSVSREKKERFSLILESASTNQTSMYLCASSFRDIRFQETQYFGPGTRLLVL.

The chain carries TRBV28 and TRBJ2-1; TCRdb outputs TRBD1, but without DNA this stays unchecked. Looked up from germline, CDR1 is MDHEN and CDR2 is SYDVKM. CDR3 length: 15 residues. The CDR3 loop reads CASSSSDSKVDEQFF.

The V and J genes are TRBV20-1 and TRBJ2-7; there is no DNA to check the TCRdb D call of TRBD1. Germline V CDR1 and CDR2: DFQATT, SNEGSKA (reference sequence). The CDR3 spans 14 residues. The chain's CDR3 is CSARDRQVSYEQYF.

The chain uses TRBV29-1 and TRBJ1-2; there is no DNA to check the TCRdb D call of TRBD1. The CDR3 is 16 amino acids. Germline assignment: CDR1 SQVTM and CDR2 ANQGSEA. The CDR3 region is CSVPLVARESLYGYTF.

V and J are TRBV5-1 and TRBJ2-1. The length of the CDR3 is 15 residues. Germline V lookup: CDR1 SGHRS, CDR2 YFSETQ. This CDR3 reads CASSLGQISYNEQFF.

This sequence joins TRBV12-5 and TRBJ2-3; TCRdb names TRBD2, which stays unverified in the absence of DNA. The CDR3 has 19 residues. CDR1 is LGHNT, CDR2 FRNRAP, per germline. CDR3 protein: CASGLVRSWRGERTDTQYF.

The V call is TRBV29-1, the J call TRBJ2-5; TCRdb proposes TRBD2, but this gene call is untestable without DNA. Germline V lookup: CDR1 SQVTM, CDR2 ANQGSEA. The CDR3 is 14 residues long. CDR3 sequence reads: CSVQGLYLQETQYF.

The chain joins TRBV20-1 to TRBJ2-7; as DNA is missing, the TRBD2 call by TCRdb cannot be tested. From germline, CDR1 is DFQATT and CDR2 SNEGSKA (reference sequence). This CDR3 is 14 amino acids long. CDR3 sequence reads: CSASKPGPLAEQYF.

The genes are TRBV20-1 and TRBJ2-7. This CDR3 is 15 amino acids long. The germline V gene has CDR1 DFQATT and CDR2 SNEGSKA (reference sequence). This CDR3 reads CSANVIRHLSYEQYF.

The chain links TRBV29-1 to TRBJ2-2; lacking DNA, the TRBD2 call made by TCRdb goes unchecked. The CDR3 runs to 15 residues. Germline V gives CDR1 SQVTM, CDR2 ANQGSEA. CDR3 amino acids: CSVFGLAGWGGELFF.

The CDR3 here is CASSFRGVLDTQYF. The rearrangement joins TRBV12-3 or TRBV12-4 to TRBJ2-3; the D call of TRBD1 rests on TCRdb alone, since no DNA is present to check it. The CDR3 runs to 14 residues.

This chain connects TRBV12-5 to TRBJ2-3; the TCRdb call, TRBD1, lacks DNA for checking. CDR1 LGHNT and CDR2 FRNRAP come from the germline V gene. The CDR3 is 15 residues long. The CDR3 is CASARGETSTDTQYF.

The chain recombines TRBV27 with TRBJ1-2. The CDR3 has 12 amino acids. Germline-derived CDR1 and CDR2 are MNHEY and SMNVEV (reference sequence). CDR3: CASSGGGGGYTF.

The V gene is TRBV29-1, the J gene TRBJ2-1. Per the germline V gene, CDR1 is SQVTM and CDR2 is ANQGSEA. The length of the CDR3 is 11 residues. CDR3 sequence reads: CSFNSYNEQFF.

V is TRBV29-1 and J is TRBJ1-2. The germline V gene encodes CDR1 SQVTM and CDR2 ANQGSEA. The CDR3 spans 11 residues. The CDR3 sequence: CSVVVFKGYTF.

The J gene is TRBJ2-3, the V gene TRBV25-1; TCRdb gives TRBD1 as the D gene, but with no DNA this cannot be confirmed. This CDR3 has 13 residues. Germline V CDR1 and CDR2: MGHDK, SYGVNS. This CDR3 reads CASSAGTADTQYF.

This chain connects TRBV18 to TRBJ2-3. The germline V gene encodes CDR1 KGHSH and CDR2 LQKENI. The CDR3 runs to 15 residues. The chain's CDR3 is CASSPKRTSPDTQYF.